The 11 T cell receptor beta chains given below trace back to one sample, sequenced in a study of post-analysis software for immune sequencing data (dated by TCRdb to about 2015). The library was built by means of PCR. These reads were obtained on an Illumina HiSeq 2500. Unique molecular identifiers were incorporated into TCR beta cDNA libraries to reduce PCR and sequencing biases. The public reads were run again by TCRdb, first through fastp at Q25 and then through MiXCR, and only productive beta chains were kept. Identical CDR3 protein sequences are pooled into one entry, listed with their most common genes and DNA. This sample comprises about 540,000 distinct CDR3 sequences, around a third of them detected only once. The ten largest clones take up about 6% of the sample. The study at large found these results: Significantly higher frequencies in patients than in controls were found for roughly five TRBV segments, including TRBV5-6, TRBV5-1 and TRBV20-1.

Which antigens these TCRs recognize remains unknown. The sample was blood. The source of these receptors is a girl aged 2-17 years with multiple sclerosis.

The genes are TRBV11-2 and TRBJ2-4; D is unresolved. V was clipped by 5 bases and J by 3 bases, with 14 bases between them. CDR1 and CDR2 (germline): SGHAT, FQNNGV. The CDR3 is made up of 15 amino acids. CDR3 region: CASSRRAASKNIQYF. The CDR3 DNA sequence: TGTGCCAGCAGCCGCCGCGCGGCGAGCAAAAACATTCAGTACTTC.

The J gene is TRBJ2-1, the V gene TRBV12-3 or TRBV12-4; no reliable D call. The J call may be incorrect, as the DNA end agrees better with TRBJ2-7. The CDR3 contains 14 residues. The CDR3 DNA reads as TGTGCCAGCAGTTCCTACAGTGAAGGCTACGAGCAGTACTTC. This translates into CASSSYSEGYEQYF.

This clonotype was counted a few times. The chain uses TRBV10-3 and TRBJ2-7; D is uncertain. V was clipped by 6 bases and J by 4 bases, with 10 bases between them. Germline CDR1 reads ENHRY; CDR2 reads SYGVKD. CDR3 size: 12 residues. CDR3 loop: CAIRDRIYEQYF. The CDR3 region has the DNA TGTGCCATCAGGGACCGAATTTACGAGCAGTACTTC.

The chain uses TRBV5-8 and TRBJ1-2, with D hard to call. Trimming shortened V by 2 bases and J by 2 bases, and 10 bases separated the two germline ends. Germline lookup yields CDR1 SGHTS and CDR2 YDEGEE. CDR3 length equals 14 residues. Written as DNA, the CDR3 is TGTGCCAGCAGCTTCGACACGCAGAACTATGGCTACACCTTC. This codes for CASSFDTQNYGYTF.

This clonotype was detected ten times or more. The CDR3 DNA reads as TGTGCCAGCAGCCTAGGACAGAACTATGGCTACACCTTC. It specifies CASSLGQNYGYTF. V usage is TRBV5-5 and J usage is TRBJ1-2, with D perhaps TRBD1 (6 bases). Per the germline V gene, CDR1 is SGHKS and CDR2 is YYEKEE (reference sequence). V lost 4 bases to trimming and J lost 2 bases, with 9 bases between them. The CDR3 sequence is 13 residues long.

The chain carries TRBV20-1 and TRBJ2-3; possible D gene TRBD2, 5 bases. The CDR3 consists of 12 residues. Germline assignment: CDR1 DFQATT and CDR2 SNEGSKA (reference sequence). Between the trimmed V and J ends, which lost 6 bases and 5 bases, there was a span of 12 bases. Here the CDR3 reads CSAARRGDTQYF. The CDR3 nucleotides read TGCAGTGCGGCAAGACGGGGAGATACGCAGTATTTT.

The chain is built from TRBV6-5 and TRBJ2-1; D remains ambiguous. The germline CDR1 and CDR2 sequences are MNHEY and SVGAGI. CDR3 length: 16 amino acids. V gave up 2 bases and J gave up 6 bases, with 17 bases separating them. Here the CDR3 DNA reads TGTGCCAGCAGTTACGGTGCCGGTAGGGTGTTCAATGAGCAGTTCTTC. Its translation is CASSYGAGRVFNEQFF.

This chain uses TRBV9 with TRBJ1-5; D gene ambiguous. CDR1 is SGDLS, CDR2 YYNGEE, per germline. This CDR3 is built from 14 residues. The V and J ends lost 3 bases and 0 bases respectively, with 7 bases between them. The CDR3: CASSAGPSNQPQHF. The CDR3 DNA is TGTGCCAGCAGCGCGGGCCCTAGCAATCAGCCCCAGCATTTT.

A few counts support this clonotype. CDR3 sequence (DNA): TGTGCCAGCAGTTCTCGGCCCTATGGCTACACCTTC. Protein product: CASSSRPYGYTF. V usage is TRBV12-3 or TRBV12-4 and J usage is TRBJ1-2; D is uncertain. The V end lost 4 bases, the J end lost 4 bases, and 7 bases lay between the germline ends. This CDR3 spans 12 amino acids.

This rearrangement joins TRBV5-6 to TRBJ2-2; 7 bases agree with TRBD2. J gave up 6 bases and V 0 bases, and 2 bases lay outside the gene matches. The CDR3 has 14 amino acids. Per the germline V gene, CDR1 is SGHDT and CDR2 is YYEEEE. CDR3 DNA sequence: TGTGCCAGCAGCTTGGATACTAGCGCCGGGGAGCTGTTTTTT. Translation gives CASSLDTSAGELFF.

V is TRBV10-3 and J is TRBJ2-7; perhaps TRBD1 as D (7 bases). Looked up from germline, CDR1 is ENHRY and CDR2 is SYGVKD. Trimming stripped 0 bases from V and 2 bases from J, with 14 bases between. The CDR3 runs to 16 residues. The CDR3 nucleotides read TGTGCCATCAGTGAGTCTTTGGGCAGGGGGGCCTACGAGCAGTACTTC. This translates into CAISESLGRGAYEQYF.